Following are 5 T cell receptor beta chains from one sample sequenced in a study of radiotherapy plus CTLA-4 blockade in lung cancer. Profiled with immunoSEQ multiplex PCR; TCRdb holds only in-frame clones, not every one. The sample has over 45,000 clones; less than 85% are singletons. Sequencing was performed on peripheral blood, taken from a patient treated with radiotherapy plus ipilimumab. Receptor source: a human donor with non-small cell lung cancer who had a complete response to radiotherapy plus ipilimumab.

The count of this clone is one. CDR3 sequence: CASSPTYREGLGYTF. The CDR3 nucleotides are TGCGCCAGCAGCCCGACGTACAGGGAGGGACTTGGCTACACCTTC. The rearrangement joins TRBV4-3 to TRBJ1-2, with D possibly TRBD1 on 6 matching bases. The CDR3 extends over 15 amino acids. Trimming shortened V by 4 bases and J by 7 bases, and 19 bases separated the two germline ends. Germline V lookup: CDR1 LGHNA, CDR2 YSLEER.

On this clone: This specimen includes other DNA sequences encoding the same CDR3. For the CDR3, the DNA is TGTGCCAGTAGTATACAGGGGGGTCAGCCCCAGCATTTT. Its protein is CASSIQGGQPQHF. The chain links TRBV19 to TRBJ1-5; 7 nucleotides agree with TRBD1. Trimming removed 2 bases from V and 6 bases from J; junction bases left unmatched: 1. The germline CDR1 and CDR2 sequences are LNHDA and SQIVND (reference sequence). The CDR3 is made up of 13 amino acids.

This chain links TRBV19 with TRBJ2-4; unclear D gene. CDR1 and CDR2 (germline): LNHDA, SQIVND (reference sequence). This CDR3 region has 15 residues. V shed 3 bases and J shed 4 bases, with 13 bases lying between them. The CDR3 reads CASSIAGGPKNIQYF. Written as DNA, the CDR3 is TGTGCCAGTAGTATCGCTGGCGGCCCTAAAAACATTCAGTACTTC. Full variable domain (remainder filled in from reference TRBV19 and TRBJ2-4): DGGITQSPKYLFRKEGQNVTLSCEQNLNHDAMYWYRQDPGQGLRLIYYSQIVNDFQKGDIAEGYSVSREKKESFPLTVTSAQKNPTAFYLCASSIAGGPKNIQYFGAGTRLSVL.

This clone showed up just once. This chain uses TRBV5-1 with TRBJ2-3, with 10 bases fitting TRBD2. J was trimmed by 5 bases and V by 2 bases; bases with no gene match: 8. Per the germline V gene, CDR1 is SGHRS and CDR2 is YFSETQ. CDR3 size: 16 residues. The CDR3 loop is CASSFGLAATGDTQYF. The DNA for the CDR3 is TGCGCCAGCAGCTTCGGACTAGCGGCGACGGGAGATACGCAGTATTTT.

The chain employs TRBV5-6 and TRBJ1-3; D is unresolved. This CDR3 has 15 residues. Germline CDR1 and CDR2: SGHDT and YYEEEE. V was shortened by 4 bases and J by 0 bases, with 11 bases between the two germline ends. CDR3 sequence reads: CASSADGSSGNTIYF. In nucleotides, the CDR3 is TGTGCCAGCAGCGCGGACGGGAGCTCTGGAAACACCATATATTTT.